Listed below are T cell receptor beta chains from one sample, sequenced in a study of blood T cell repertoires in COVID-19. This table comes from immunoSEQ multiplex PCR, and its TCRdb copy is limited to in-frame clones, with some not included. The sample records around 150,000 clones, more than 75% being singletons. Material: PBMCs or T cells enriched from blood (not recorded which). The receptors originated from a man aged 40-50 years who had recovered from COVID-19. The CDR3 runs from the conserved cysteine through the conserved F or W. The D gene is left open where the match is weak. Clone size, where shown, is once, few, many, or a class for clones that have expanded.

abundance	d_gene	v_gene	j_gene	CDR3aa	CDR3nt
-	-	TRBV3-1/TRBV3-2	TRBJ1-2	CASSQDPGVRSGYTF	TGTGCCAGCAGCCAAGATCCGGGGGTGCGGAGTGGCTACACCTTC
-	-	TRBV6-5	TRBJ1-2	CASSYRGAGSGYTF	TGTGCCAGCAGTTACCGGGGGGCGGGTTCTGGCTACACCTTC
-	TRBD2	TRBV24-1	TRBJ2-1	CATSDPSGGSYNEQFF	TGTGCCACCAGTGATCCTAGCGGGGGTTCCTACAATGAGCAGTTCTTC
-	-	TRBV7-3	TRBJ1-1	CASSLLGHGNTEAFF	TGTGCCAGCAGCTTATTGGGGCACGGGAACACTGAAGCTTTCTTT
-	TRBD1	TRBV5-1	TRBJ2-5	CASSSRTGVGETQYF	TGCGCCAGCAGCTCGAGGACAGGGGTAGGCGAGACCCAGTACTTC
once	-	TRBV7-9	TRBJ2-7	CASSPGEYEQYF	TGTGCCAGCAGCCCAGGGGAGTACGAGCAGTACTTC
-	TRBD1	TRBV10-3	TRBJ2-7	CAITETGDYEQYF	TGTGCCATAACGGAGACAGGGGATTACGAGCAGTACTTC
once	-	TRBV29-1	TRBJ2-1	CSVQGIRSYNEQFF	TGCAGCGTACAGGGAATTCGCTCCTACAATGAGCAGTTCTTC
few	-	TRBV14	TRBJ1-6	CAQPSTGRGSPLHF	TGTGCCCAACCTAGTACAGGGCGAGGTTCACCCCTCCACTTT
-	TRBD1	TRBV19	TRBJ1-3	CASRGQISGNTIYF	TGTGCCAGTAGGGGACAGATCTCTGGAAACACCATATATTTT